Included here is one TCR beta chain sequence, with context. TCRdb keeps only in-frame clones here, not all; method: immunoSEQ multiplex PCR. Found here are around 200,000 clones, 89% of them singletons; the top ten hold around 7%. This entry is derived from a study of blood T cell repertoires in COVID-19. CDR1 and CDR2 from the germline V gene are KGHSH and LQKENI. The V gene end was trimmed by 3 bases and the J gene end by 5 bases; junction bases not matched to a gene: 8. The CDR3 has 16 amino acids. The sequencing sample was made of peripheral blood. The sequence derives from a man in his forties or fifties with acute or convalescent COVID-19. The rearrangement uses TRBV18 and TRBJ2-3, with TRBD1 matching over 10 bases. In DNA form, the CDR3 reads TGTGCCAGCTCACCGGCTGTTTGGACAGGGGGAGATACGCAGTATTTT. Translated, it gives CASSPAVWTGGDTQYF. Drawing the rest from reference TRBV18 and TRBJ2-3, the complete variable domain is NAGVMQNPRHLVRRRGQEARLRCSPMKGHSHVYWYRQLPEEGLKFMVYLQKENIIDESGMPKERFSAEFPKEGPSILRIQQVVRGDSAAYFCASSPAVWTGGDTQYFGPGTRLTVL.